This TCR beta chain was captured in a study of PD-L1 blockade in urothelial cancer. Study background: Specimens of blood held a median count of roughly 150,000 T cells.

Sequencing was performed with immunoSEQ multiplex PCR; in TCRdb, only in-frame clones are kept and a portion is missing. The data contain under 70,000 clones, approximately 80% of them singletons. The V segment lost 0 bases and the J segment 2 bases; nucleotides outside the gene matches: 0. Germline assignment: CDR1 SGDLS and CDR2 YYNGEE. This CDR3 is built from 14 residues. The time point is: pretreatment peripheral blood. Per patient, between 1 and 8 samples were collected at pretreatment and on-treatment time points. This clone was counted between two and nine times. The sample consisted of PBMCs, taken around atezolizumab (anti-PD-L1) treatment. The TCR sequence derives from a man in his 70s with urothelial cancer. The chain has TRBV9 and TRBJ2-7, with 9 bases aligning to TRBD1. The CDR3 here is CASSVGQGAYEQYF. The CDR3 coding sequence is TGTGCCAGCAGCGTAGGACAGGGGGCCTACGAGCAGTACTTC.